Detailed here is one T cell receptor beta chain. What it binds is not known. The sample is drawn from a study of cytomegalovirus exposure and HLA in healthy donors. 13 Jbeta primers and 60 Vbeta primers were used for the PCR. Original processing notes: Later work found tens of millions of unique TCR beta chains, with approximately 12 million shared. Produced via immunoSEQ multiplex PCR; TCRdb's table is partial and in-frame only. V, J and clone size reflect that table, while D and trimming were determined from the DNA. The repertoire includes roughly 220,000 clones, approximately 78% of them detected once, and less than 3% sits in the top ten. Study-wide points: Earlier analysis yielded a pattern in which most TCR beta V segments were productive about 87% or about 30% of the time.

The TCR originated in a woman aged 40 to 50 in good health and CMV-seronegative. Sequencing was performed on PBMCs.

The CDR3 DNA reads TGCGCCAGCAGCGGAACTAGCGGGATGAACTACAATGAGCAGTTCTTC. Translation: CASSGTSGMNYNEQFF. V usage is TRBV5-1 and J usage is TRBJ2-1; 10 nucleotides agree with TRBD2. CDR3 length equals 16 residues. CDR1 SGHRS and CDR2 YFSETQ come from the germline V gene. Trimming at V came to 4 bases and at J to 3 bases, leaving 7 bases not matched to a gene.